Included here is one T cell receptor (beta chain) sequence, with context. MiXCR, run by TCRdb on the RT-PCR reads, gives a single entry per CDR3 protein. This table holds about 570,000 distinct CDR3 sequences, around 11% found once. Germline V gene data show CDR1 as SNHLY and CDR2 as FYNNEI. V was clipped by 2 bases and J by 5 bases; unmatched bases: 5. The CDR3 is 16 residues long. This entry belongs to a study of response to subunit inactivated influenza vaccine. The same specimen was also included in a second study, on T cells expressing NK-cell markers. That work contributes: Generation of TCR beta cDNA was performed by 5'RACE template switching incorporating UMIs. Sorting of alpha-beta TCR T cells alone was achieved in several experiments with an anti-gamma-delta TCR antibody. Unclear, still, was the HCMV specificity of the expanded NKG2C+ T cell clones.

This specimen consisted of PBMCs from blood, obtained on the day of vaccination. The V gene is TRBV2, the J gene TRBJ2-5, with 13 bases fitting TRBD2. The sequence was obtained from a man in his forties or fifties who received an inactivated influenza vaccine. CDR3 nucleotides: TGTGCCAGCAGTGAAATCGGACTAGCGGGAGTGGAGACCCAGTACTTC. It yields the protein CASSEIGLAGVETQYF.